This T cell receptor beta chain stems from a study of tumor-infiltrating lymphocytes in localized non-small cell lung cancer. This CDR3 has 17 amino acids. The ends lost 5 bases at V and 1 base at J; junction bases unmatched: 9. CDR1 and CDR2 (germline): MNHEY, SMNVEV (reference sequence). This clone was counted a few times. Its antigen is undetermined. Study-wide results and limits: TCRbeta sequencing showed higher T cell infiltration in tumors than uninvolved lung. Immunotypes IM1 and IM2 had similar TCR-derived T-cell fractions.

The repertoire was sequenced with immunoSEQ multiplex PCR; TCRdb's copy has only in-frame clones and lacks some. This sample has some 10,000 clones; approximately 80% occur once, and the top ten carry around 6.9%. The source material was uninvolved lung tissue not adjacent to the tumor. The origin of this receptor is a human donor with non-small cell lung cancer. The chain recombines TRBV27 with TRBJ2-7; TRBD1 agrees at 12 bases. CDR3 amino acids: CASSHYPGQGASYEQYF. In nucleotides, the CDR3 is TGTGCCAGCAGTCACTATCCGGGACAGGGGGCGTCCTACGAGCAGTACTTC.